This entry features one TCR beta chain sequence. The record originates from a study of cytomegalovirus exposure and HLA in healthy donors. Overall study context: There were 90 million to 140 million unique TCR beta sequences, drawn from 200 million or so T cells, in an earlier analysis.

This CDR3 contains 15 residues. V lost 0 bases and J lost 4, with 12 bases in between. Germline V gene data show CDR1 as MNHEY and CDR2 as SVGAGI. PCR used 60 Vbeta primers and 13 Jbeta primers. This table comes from immunoSEQ multiplex PCR, and its TCRdb copy is limited to in-frame clones, with some not included. The data hold 130,000 or so clones, with about 76% observed a single time. The receptor comes from a man aged 35 to 55 in good health and CMV-seropositive. Sample: PBMCs. The chain combines TRBV6-5 with TRBJ1-1, with D perhaps matching TRBD1 (6 bases). CDR3 in amino acids: CASSYSNEGVTEAFF. CDR3 DNA: TGTGCCAGCAGTTACTCGAATGAGGGGGTCACTGAAGCTTTCTTT.